These 3 T cell receptor beta chains were sequenced from one sample in a study of blood T cell repertoires in COVID-19. Repertoires were generated with immunoSEQ multiplex PCR, while TCRdb's copy carries only in-frame clones and drops some. The data show roughly 330,000 clones, around 90% seen once. The sample was peripheral blood. The receptor source for this set is a man aged 30-40 years with COVID-19, enrolled during active disease.

The gene calls are TRBV10-3 and TRBJ2-2; maybe TRBD1 (5 bases). V lost 10 bases and J 1 base, leaving 13 bases between the germline ends. The germline V gene encodes CDR1 ENHRY and CDR2 SYGVKD. The CDR3 runs to 14 residues. CDR3 in amino acids: CATDEGQNTGELFF. The DNA for the CDR3 is TGTGCCACGGATGAAGGACAGAACACCGGGGAGCTGTTTTTT.

The chain carries TRBV6-2 or TRBV6-3 and TRBJ2-1; 13 bases are shared with TRBD2. V gave up 3 bases and J gave up 4 bases; unmatched junction bases: 3. Germline V CDR1 and CDR2: MNHEY, SVGEGT. The CDR3 runs to 16 residues. The CDR3 loop is CASSYGTSGDYNEQFF. The CDR3 nucleotides are TGTGCCAGCAGTTATGGGACTAGCGGGGATTACAATGAGCAGTTCTTC.

This clone was observed a single time. The chain is built from TRBV9 and TRBJ2-3; tentatively, D is TRBD2 (6 bases). Trimming left V 3 bases short and J 4 bases short, with 18 bases between. The CDR3 has 16 amino acids. CDR1 SGDLS and CDR2 YYNGEE come from the germline V gene. This CDR3 is CASSGRWDSPSDTQYF. In DNA, the CDR3 is TGTGCCAGCAGCGGGAGGTGGGACTCGCCCTCAGATACGCAGTATTTT.